The clone carrying this T cell receptor beta chain was counted between two and nine times. Germline CDR1 reads SGHDN; CDR2 reads FVKESK. The CDR3 spans 15 residues. The junction had 2 bases not matched to a gene; V was cut back by 1 base and J by 2 bases. This record comes from a study of blood T cell repertoires in COVID-19. Across the study: Some COVID-19 samples were acute and others convalescent; all came from the United States, Italy and Spain. Sources were T cells, B-cell-depleted T cells, or PBMCs; the material itself was cDNA or gDNA.

Sequencing used immunoSEQ multiplex PCR; TCRdb keeps in-frame clones, though not all of them. The sample records 250,000 to 300,000 clones, approximately 90% being singletons. Sequencing used peripheral blood. The rearrangement joins TRBV14 to TRBJ2-7; 10 positions match TRBD2. The origin of this receptor is a woman younger than 45 with COVID-19, enrolled during active disease. CDR3 nucleotide sequence: TGTGCCAGCAGCCAAGGACTAGCGGGCCCCTACGAGCAGTACTTC. This translates into CASSQGLAGPYEQYF.